This TCR beta chain was profiled in a study of T cells in narcolepsy. V dropped 4 bases and J dropped 5 bases, with 15 bases sitting between them. Per the germline V gene, CDR1 is SGHTA and CDR2 is FQGNSA. CDR3 length equals 15 residues. Worth noting for this clone: As yet, its antigen is unknown.

General study findings and limits: Autoreactive HCRT-specific and TRIB2-specific clonotypes were marked in same-patient CSF-versus-blood CD4+ comparisons. Autoreactive clonotypes reportedly recurred in blood of same and different patients, not controls. No autoreactive T cell clone sequences appeared in some memory CD4+ repertoires.

Assay: immunoSEQ multiplex PCR; the TCRdb copy retains only in-frame clones and omits some. The profile shows roughly 35,000 clones, around 85% of them singletons. The TCR comes from a human donor with narcolepsy. Sequenced sample: CD45RA- memory CD4+ T cells from PBMCs. The rearrangement links TRBV7-2 to TRBJ2-1; a weak D match, TRBD1 (6 bases). In DNA form, the CDR3 reads TGTGCCAGCAGCTCGGTAGGGACAACGAACAATGAGCAGTTCTTC. Protein: CASSSVGTTNNEQFF.